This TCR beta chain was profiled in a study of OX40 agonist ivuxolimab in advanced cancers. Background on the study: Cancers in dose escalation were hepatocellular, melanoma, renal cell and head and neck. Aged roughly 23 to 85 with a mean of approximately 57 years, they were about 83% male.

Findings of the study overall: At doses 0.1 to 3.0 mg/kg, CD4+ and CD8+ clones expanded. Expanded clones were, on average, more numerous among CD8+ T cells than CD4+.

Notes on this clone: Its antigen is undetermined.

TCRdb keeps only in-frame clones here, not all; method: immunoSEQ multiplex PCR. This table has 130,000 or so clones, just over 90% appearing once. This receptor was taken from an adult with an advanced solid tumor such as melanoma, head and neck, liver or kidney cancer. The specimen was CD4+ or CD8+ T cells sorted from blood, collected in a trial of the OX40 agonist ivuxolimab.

CDR3 protein: CASRQSGTPQETQYF. The CDR3 DNA follows: TGTGCCAGCAGGCAAAGCGGGACCCCCCAAGAGACCCAGTACTTC. This rearrangement joins TRBV7-8 to TRBJ2-5, with TRBD2 identical over 7 bases. This CDR3 spans 15 amino acids. Germline V lookup: CDR1 SGHVS, CDR2 FQNEAQ. Losses at the gene ends were 6 bases for V and 1 base for J; bases not matched to a gene: 8.